The 2 T cell receptor beta chains presented below share a single source sample, sequenced in a study of Graves' ophthalmopathy and Graves' hyperthyroidism. The sequenced template was RNA, covering the TCR beta CDR3 region. HTBI primers primed a first-round RT-PCR, and a second-round multiplex PCR followed. Using its own MiXCR run on the multiplex PCR reads, TCRdb lists one record per CDR3 protein. This table holds some 370,000 distinct CDR3 sequences, about a sixth found once. Input material: peripheral blood. All receptors come from an adult woman with stable Graves' hyperthyroidism.

In this sample, this clonotype turned up many times. This rearrangement joins TRBV30 to TRBJ2-7, with 8 bases lining up with TRBD1. Germline V lookup: CDR1 GTSNPN, CDR2 SVGIG (reference sequence). This CDR3 has 14 amino acids. V shed 2 bases and J 7 bases; nucleotides not matched to a gene: 10. CDR3 nucleotide sequence: TGTGCCTGGAGTACCGGGACAGGCGTACGAGAGCAGTACTTC. Protein sequence: CAWSTGTGVREQYF.

This clonotype was detected many times. The rearrangement links TRBV24-1 to TRBJ2-6; TRBD2 might be the D (5 bases). This CDR3 contains 15 residues. Trimming took off 4 bases at V and 2 bases at J, with 8 bases between the two ends. Germline lookup yields CDR1 KGHDR and CDR2 SFDVKD. The CDR3 spells CATSDGETGANVLTF. The DNA of the CDR3 is TGTGCCACCAGTGACGGGGAAACTGGGGCCAACGTCCTGACTTTC.